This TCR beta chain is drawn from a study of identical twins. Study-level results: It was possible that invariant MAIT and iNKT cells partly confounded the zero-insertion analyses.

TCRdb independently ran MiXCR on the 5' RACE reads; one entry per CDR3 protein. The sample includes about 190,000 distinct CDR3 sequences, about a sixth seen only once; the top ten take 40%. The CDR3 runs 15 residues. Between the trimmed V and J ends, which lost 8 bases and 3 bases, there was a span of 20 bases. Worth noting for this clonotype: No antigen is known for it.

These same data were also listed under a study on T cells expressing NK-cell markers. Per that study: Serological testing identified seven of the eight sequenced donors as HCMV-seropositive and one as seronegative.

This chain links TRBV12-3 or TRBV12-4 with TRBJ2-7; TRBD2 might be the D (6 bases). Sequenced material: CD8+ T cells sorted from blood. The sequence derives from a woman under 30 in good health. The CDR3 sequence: CASAGPRDSNYEQYF. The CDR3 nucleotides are TGTGCCAGCGCTGGGCCACGGGACTCCAACTACGAGCAGTACTTC.